This T cell receptor beta chain was identified in a study of blood T cell repertoires in COVID-19 (dated by TCRdb to 2018 to 2020). In the study overall: The collaborator samples originated in the United States, Italy and Spain and spanned the acute and convalescent phases of COVID-19. The samples were drawn from two sources: the first 160 participants of the ongoing ImmuneRACE study, and fewer than 1,500 subjects contributed by 6 global collaborators. A freely available public database, intended as a resource for researchers studying the immune response to SARS-CoV-2, is where the repertoires were released. Subjects who had been exposed to COVID-19, were actively infected with it, or had recovered from it provided the deeply sampled blood TCRbeta repertoires that made up the dataset. The material from the prospective study consisted of cDNA or gDNA derived from T cells, B-cell-depleted T cells, or PBMCs. A de-identified subject ID, COVID-19 status, age in years and sex were almost always included in the sample metadata. Where HLA class I and class II types were available, the types were taken from metadata supplied by the sample provider, not from assay-based typing. What the authors observed across the whole study: The quantity of clinical and demographic metadata differed by source and by participant and was supplied without curation.

TCRbeta CDR3 regions were amplified from genomic DNA by means of the immunoSEQ Assay, a bias-controlled multiplex PCR. Per the original workflow: The number of nucleated cells in each sample was estimated from the amplification of reference gene primers within the assay. To quantify the absolute abundance of each unique TCRbeta CDR3 rearrangement, sequence reads were collapsed and filtered. For each sample, productive Simpson clonality was calculated as the square root of Simpson's diversity index over productive rearrangements. In TCRdb, the immuneACCESS table is reduced to in-frame sequences with V and J assigned. These tables do not hold every clone; where another copy was compared, an unresolved V gene accounts for under half, and the others remain unexplained. V, J and clone size are taken as reported in that table, and D and trimming were inferred from the DNA itself. The sample table lists over 250,000 clones, approximately 91% of them with a count of one. The ten largest clones represent roughly 0.8% of the sample.

Via the germline V gene, CDR1 is LGHNA and CDR2 YSLEER. V is shortened by 0 bases, J by 8 bases, and the region joining them spans 13 bases. The CDR3 goes from the cysteine to the phenylalanine over 14 residues. Only the CDR3 region is kept as DNA, spanning 42 bases read in frame from base 1. The collaborating institutions used their own protocols to collect whole blood in K2EDTA tubes. For TCRbeta analysis, collaborators shipped samples as frozen whole blood, isolated PBMCs, or DNA extracted from either of those sample types. With regard to this clone: The antigen it binds to is not known. Base qualities are not provided; no much larger clone lies one nucleotide away.

The chain joins TRBV4-3 to TRBJ1-2, and the D gene may be TRBD1, 5 bases matching. The receptor was derived from a woman under 40 with acute or convalescent COVID-19. Sequenced input: peripheral blood. In nucleotides, the sequence is TGCGCCAGCAGCCAAGAGTCCGGCAGGGCCGGCTACACCTTC. It specifies CASSQESGRAGYTF.